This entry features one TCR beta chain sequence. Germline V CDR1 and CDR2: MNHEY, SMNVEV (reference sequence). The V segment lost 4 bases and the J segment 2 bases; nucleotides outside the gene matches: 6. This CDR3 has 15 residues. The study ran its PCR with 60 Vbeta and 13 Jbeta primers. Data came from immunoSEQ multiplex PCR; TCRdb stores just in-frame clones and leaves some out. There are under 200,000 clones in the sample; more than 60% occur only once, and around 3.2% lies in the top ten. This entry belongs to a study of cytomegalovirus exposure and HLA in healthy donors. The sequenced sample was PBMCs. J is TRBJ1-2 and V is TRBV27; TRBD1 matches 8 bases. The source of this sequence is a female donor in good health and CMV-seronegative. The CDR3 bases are TGTGCCAGCAGTTCAGCTCACAGGGGGAACTATGGCTACACCTTC. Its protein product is CASSSAHRGNYGYTF.